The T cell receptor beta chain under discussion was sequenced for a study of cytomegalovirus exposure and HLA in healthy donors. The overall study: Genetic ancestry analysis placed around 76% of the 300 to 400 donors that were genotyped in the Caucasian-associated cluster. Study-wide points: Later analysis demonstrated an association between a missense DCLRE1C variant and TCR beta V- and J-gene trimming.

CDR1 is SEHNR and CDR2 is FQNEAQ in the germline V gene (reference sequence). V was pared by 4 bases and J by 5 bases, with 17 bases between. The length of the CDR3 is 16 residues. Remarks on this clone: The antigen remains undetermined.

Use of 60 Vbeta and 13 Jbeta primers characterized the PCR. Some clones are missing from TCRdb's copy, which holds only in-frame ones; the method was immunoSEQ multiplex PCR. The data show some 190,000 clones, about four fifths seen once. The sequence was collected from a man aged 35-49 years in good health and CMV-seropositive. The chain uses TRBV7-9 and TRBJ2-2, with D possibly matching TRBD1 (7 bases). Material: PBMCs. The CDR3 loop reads CASSSPAGGLTGELFF. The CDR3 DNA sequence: TGTGCCAGCAGCTCCCCAGCAGGGGGGTTGACCGGGGAGCTGTTTTTT. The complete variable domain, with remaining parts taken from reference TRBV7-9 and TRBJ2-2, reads DTGVSQNPRHKITKRGQNVTFRCDPISEHNRLYWYRQTLGQGPEFLTYFQNEAQLEKSRLLSDRFSAERPKGSFSTLEIQRTEQGDSAMYLCASSSPAGGLTGELFFGEGSRLTVL.